The T cell receptor beta chain described here comes from a study of blood T cell repertoires in COVID-19. Study information: The United States, Italy and Spain were the sources of the acute and convalescent COVID-19 samples. Sample material is recorded as cDNA or gDNA derived from T cells, B-cell-depleted T cells, or PBMCs.

The germline V gene has CDR1 LNHDA and CDR2 SQIVND (reference sequence). V lost 5 bases to trimming and J lost 5 bases; unmatched junction nucleotides: 9. The CDR3 consists of 15 residues. In the original processing: How many nucleated cells were present was estimated from reference gene primer amplification. Measured with immunoSEQ multiplex PCR; TCRdb has only the in-frame clones, and not every one. D and trimming were read from the DNA, whereas the V and J calls and clone size are those reported in that table. The sample comprises 75,000 to 100,000 clones, about 90% of which are singletons, and around 7% rests with the top ten.

The source is a human donor with acute or convalescent COVID-19. The donor label of this sample is uncertain. Sequences were obtained from peripheral blood. The chain uses TRBV19 and TRBJ2-1, with 7 nucleotides matching TRBD1. In DNA, the CDR3 is TGTGCCAGTAGTGCGAACAGGGGTCTTAACAATGAGCAGTTCTTC. Translated, it gives CASSANRGLNNEQFF.